These 21 T cell receptor beta chains were all obtained from the same sample, sequenced in a study of vaccination and CD4 T cells after COVID-19. Treatment noted: approximately nine-day PBMC culture with coronavirus spike peptide pools or control peptides (ViraFEST assay). The study sequenced cultured CD4+ T cell DNA using the Oncomine TCR Beta short-read assay. MiXCR, applied by TCRdb to the PCR reads, yields one record per CDR3 protein. The sample has roughly 20,000 distinct CDR3 sequences, 78% seen once. No antigen has been assigned to these receptors. Here the sequenced sample was CD4+ T cells from blood, cultured in vitro, taken after SARS-CoV-2 vaccination. All receptors derive from a human donor who received a COVID-19 vaccine.

The chain employs TRBV11-2 and TRBJ1-6; no definite D call. CDR3 size: 14 residues. Germline CDR1 and CDR2: SGHAT and FQNNGV. V gave up 4 bases and J gave up 3 bases, with 7 bases separating them. The CDR3 loop is CASSSAGYNSPLHF. CDR3 nucleotide sequence: TGTGCCAGCAGCTCAGCTGGCTATAATTCACCCCTCCACTTT. Drawing the rest from reference TRBV11-2 and TRBJ1-6, the complete variable domain is EAGVAQSPRYKIIEKRQSVAFWCNPISGHATLYWYQQILGQGPKLLIQFQNNGVVDDSQLPKDRFSAERLKGVDSTLKIQPAKLEDSAVYLCASSSAGYNSPLHFGNGTRLTVT.

CDR3 in DNA: TGTGCCAGTAGGAGCCTCACTAACTATGGCTACACCTTC. Translated: CASRSLTNYGYTF. The V gene is TRBV5-4, the J gene TRBJ1-2; D is ambiguous. Trimming pared 8 bases from V and 0 bases from J, leaving 11 bases between. Germline CDR1 SGHNT, CDR2 YYREEE (reference sequence). This CDR3 has 13 residues.

In this sample, this clonotype is large (0.1 to 1%). The rearrangement joins TRBV20-1 to TRBJ1-6; TRBD1 matches 7 bases. The CDR3 runs to 13 residues. Germline lookup yields CDR1 DFQATT and CDR2 SNEGSKA (reference sequence). Trimming removed 0 bases from V and 12 bases from J; junction bases left unmatched: 5. The CDR3 nucleotides read TGCAGTGCTAGAGATAACAGGGGAGGACCCCTCCACTTT. Protein sequence: CSARDNRGGPLHF.

J is TRBJ1-2 and V is TRBV21-1; the D call in the table, TRBD1, was not verified against the DNA. TRBV21-1 is a documented pseudogene. The CDR3 has 15 residues. The CDR3 region is CASSKPRQPLIGYTF. In DNA form, the CDR3 reads TGTGCCAGCAGCAAACCCCGACAGCCCCTGATAGGCTACACCTTC.

This clonotype occurred a few times. The rearrangement links TRBV25-1 to TRBJ1-5, with TRBD1 matching 9 bases. This CDR3 contains 14 residues. V dropped 6 bases and J dropped 4; count of bases not matched to a gene: 4. Germline-derived CDR1 and CDR2 are MGHDK and SYGVNS. Written as DNA, the CDR3 is TGTGCCAGCAGCGGGACAGGGACAAATCAGCCCCAGCATTTT. Amino acid sequence: CASSGTGTNQPQHF.

V and J are TRBV20-1 and TRBJ2-5; perhaps D is TRBD1 or TRBD2 (5 bases each). Looked up from germline, CDR1 is DFQATT and CDR2 is SNEGSKA (reference sequence). The CDR3 has 14 residues. V shed 5 bases and J shed 5 bases, with 18 bases lying between them. The CDR3 sequence: CSASRKFGTETQYF. The CDR3 nucleotides read TGCAGTGCTTCACGAAAATTTGGGACGGAGACCCAGTACTTC.

The rearrangement links TRBV19 to TRBJ1-4, with TRBD1 identical over 7 bases. The germline V gene has CDR1 LNHDA and CDR2 SQIVND (reference sequence). The CDR3 is 13 amino acids. V lost 3 bases and J lost 7; bases outside the gene matches: 2. This CDR3 is CASSMSGGEKLFF. The CDR3 DNA reads TGTGCCAGTAGTATGTCAGGGGGTGAAAAACTGTTTTTT.

This chain uses TRBV12-3 or TRBV12-4 with TRBJ1-6; possibly TRBD1 for D (5 bases). V lost 4 bases to trimming and J lost 7 bases, with 8 bases between them. The CDR3 totals 13 residues. The CDR3: CASSSQGNSPLHF. CDR3 DNA: TGTGCCAGCAGTTCCCAGGGAAATTCACCCCTCCACTTT.

The chain carries TRBV6-5 and TRBJ1-6; possible D gene TRBD1, 6 bases. There are 15 residues in the CDR3. Trimming left V 2 bases short and J 9 bases short, with 14 bases between. Germline V gene sequence: CDR1 MNHEY, CDR2 SVGAGI. The CDR3 sequence is CASSYDRGAGSPLHF. CDR3 in DNA: TGTGCCAGCAGTTACGATCGGGGGGCCGGTTCACCCCTCCACTTT.

This clonotype came up a few times. In DNA form, the CDR3 reads TGTGCCATCAGTGAGTGGAGGGAAGAGACCCAGTACTTC. Protein: CAISEWREETQYF. This chain joins TRBV10-3 and TRBJ2-5; the D gene is possibly TRBD2 (6 bases). The length of the CDR3 is 13 residues. The V gene's germline CDR1 is ENHRY and CDR2 SYGVKD. The germline V and J ends were trimmed by 1 base and 3 bases, with 6 bases remaining between them.

The chain couples TRBV6-1 to TRBJ1-5, with D perhaps matching TRBD1 (6 bases). V lost 6 bases and J lost 6, with 18 bases in between. The germline V gene encodes CDR1 MNHNS and CDR2 SASEGT. This CDR3 is built from 15 residues. The CDR3 loop is CASSGSGGATQPQHF. The CDR3, as DNA: TGTGCCAGCAGCGGGTCTGGGGGGGCGACTCAGCCCCAGCATTTT.

The CDR3 region has the DNA TGCAGCGCCACGGGGCTGGGGGAGACCCAGTACTTC. Its translation is CSATGLGETQYF. The V call is TRBV29-1, the J call TRBJ2-5, with D perhaps matching TRBD1 or TRBD2 (5 bases each). V lost 7 bases to trimming and J lost 5 bases, with 14 bases between them. CDR1 is SQVTM, CDR2 ANQGSEA, per germline. The CDR3 consists of 12 residues.

V usage is TRBV2 and J usage is TRBJ1-5; D possibly corresponds to TRBD1 (6 bases). This CDR3 has 15 amino acids. Per the germline V gene, CDR1 is SNHLY and CDR2 is FYNNEI. V was cut by 4 bases and J by 2 bases, with 12 bases left in between. CDR3: CASSVLRTGNQPQHF. CDR3 DNA sequence: TGTGCCAGCAGTGTATTAAGGACAGGCAATCAGCCCCAGCATTTT.

This chain connects TRBV18 to TRBJ2-3; a weak D match, TRBD1 (5 bases). V was clipped by 0 bases and J by 1 base, with 11 bases between them. Germline loops: CDR1 KGHSH, CDR2 LQKENI. The CDR3 is 16 residues long. The CDR3 region is CASSPPTAAGTDTQYF. The CDR3 DNA follows: TGTGCCAGCTCACCACCGACAGCAGCCGGCACAGATACGCAGTATTTT.

This chain connects TRBV20-1 to TRBJ1-2; a possible D gene is TRBD1 (6 bases). The V end lost 3 bases, the J end lost 5 bases, and 10 bases lay between the germline ends. The CDR3 sequence is 12 residues long. Germline CDR1 is DFQATT and CDR2 is SNEGSKA (reference sequence). CDR3 amino acids: CSASGTQYGYTF. In nucleotides, the CDR3 is TGCAGTGCTAGTGGGACACAGTATGGCTACACCTTC.

This clonotype was picked up one time. The V call is TRBV28, the J call TRBJ2-5, with 8 nucleotides matching TRBD2. Germline CDR1 MDHEN, CDR2 SYDVKM. Germline trimming cut 5 bases from V and 2 bases from J; bases unmatched to any gene: 4. There are 14 residues in the CDR3. The CDR3 loop reads CASSPGGAQETQYF. DNA of the CDR3: TGTGCCAGCAGTCCGGGGGGGGCGCAAGAGACCCAGTACTTC.

This clonotype was found once. The chain uses TRBV10-1 and TRBJ2-3; D tentatively reads TRBD1 or TRBD2 (5 bases each). The CDR3 has 16 amino acids. V gave up 2 bases and J gave up 5 bases, with 17 bases separating them. The germline V gene has CDR1 WNHNN and CDR2 SYGVQD (reference sequence). Here the CDR3 reads CASSETLQEAGDTQYF. The DNA of the CDR3 is TGCGCCAGCAGTGAGACACTACAGGAGGCGGGAGATACGCAGTATTTT.

The CDR3 protein is CASSPGQDYGYTF. The CDR3 DNA reads as TGTGCCAGCAGCCCGGGACAGGACTATGGCTACACCTTC. The chain combines TRBV6-1 with TRBJ1-2; 8 bases are shared with TRBD1. This CDR3 is 13 amino acids long. Germline V CDR1 and CDR2: MNHNS, SASEGT. V lost 6 bases, J lost 3 bases, and 3 bases stayed unmatched.

The chain recombines TRBV24-1 with TRBJ2-2; D unclear. Germline-derived CDR1 and CDR2 are KGHDR and SFDVKD. This CDR3 comprises 15 residues. With 1 base removed from V and 1 base from J, the gap between germline ends came to 6 bases. The CDR3 DNA sequence: TGTGCCACCAGTGATTTTAGGGTGAACACCGGGGAGCTGTTTTTT. Its protein product is CATSDFRVNTGELFF.

This chain joins TRBV5-3 and TRBJ2-7, with D perhaps assigned TRBD1 or TRBD2 (5 bases each). TRBV5-3 is annotated as an ORF whose role is uncertain. CDR3 length equals 15 residues. Trimming cost V 8 bases and J 0 bases, with 18 bases left between them. The CDR3 DNA sequence: TGTGCCAGCAGCCGGGACCAAACTCCCTCCTACGAGCAGTACTTC. This encodes CASSRDQTPSYEQYF.

The rearrangement uses TRBV20-1 and TRBJ1-5, with no clear D. There are 16 residues in the CDR3. Germline assignment: CDR1 DFQATT and CDR2 SNEGSKA (reference sequence). V dropped 0 bases and J dropped 2 bases, with 14 bases sitting between them. DNA for the CDR3: TGCAGTGCTAGAGATGGGGTGGTAGGACGCAATCAGCCCCAGCATTTT. As protein: CSARDGVVGRNQPQHF.